This TCR beta chain is from a study of identical twins listed by TCRdb under 2016. About the full investigation: The study deep-sequenced TCR alpha and beta repertoires from monozygotic twins, unrelated adults of various ages and cord blood to test whether fetal clonotypes persist. To rule out contamination, the twin experiments were replicated at different times with different library preparation protocols. Results the study describes overall, beyond this receptor: Out-of-frame TCR alpha sequences shared between twins showed an excess of low generation-probability sequences compared with coincidental sharing between unrelated individuals. Abundant cord blood beta clonotypes had fewer insertions, young adult naive repertoires showed a similar but weaker trend, and memory repertoires showed no such trend. Zero-insertion analyses could be partly confounded by invariant T cells such as MAIT and iNKT, though diverse VJ usage argued against such confounding for most clonotypes. Conclusions relied on cross-sectional statistical analysis, since the same donors could not be followed over many years. In beta out-of-frame sequences, excess twin sharing was weaker, because having fewer shared sequences lowered the signal-to-noise ratio. Out-of-frame TCR alpha sharing in monozygotic twins was systematically underestimated by recombination models, whereas sharing between unrelated individuals was in agreement with the recombination models.

Every donor in the study was a healthy Caucasian. The study also sequenced three unrelated non-twin adults: a male aged 18 to 29, a male aged 50 to 60 and a female aged 50 to 60. Miltenyi CD45RO+ enrichment and human naive T-cell isolation kits were used to isolate memory (CD45RO+) and naive T cells from PBMC. Ends trimmed: V by 6 bases, J by 2 bases; bases unmatched to a gene: 11. CDR3 length: 16 amino acids, cysteine to phenylalanine. Only the CDR3 DNA stays, 48 bases, in frame from base 1. The table lists this clonotype with many counts. The target of this receptor is not known. No base-level quality is on record; no much larger clone is a single base apart. Receptors were amplified or captured by 5' RACE. Sequencing instrument: Illumina HiSeq 2000. Template switching introduced a universal primer binding site; the final cDNA contained a unique molecular identifier, enabling accurate counting of TCR cDNA molecules. Specific primers in the conserved constant-segment region were used to synthesize first-strand cDNA for TCR alpha and beta chains. Each cDNA library was double barcoded, with a SMART-Mk sample barcode plus Illumina barcodes, to control for contamination. TruSeq adapter sequences, together with Illumina sample barcodes, were added in two successive PCR steps. TCR alpha and beta cDNA libraries were sequenced on the Illumina HiSeq platform with custom primers. On the study's bioinformatics: MiGEC was used to process raw reads and extract unique molecular identifiers, and MiXCR was used to find CDR3 positions. For each individual, recombination models were inferred using an EM algorithm with the repgenHMM and IGoR tools. The analysis of shared clonotypes was done with the tcR package in R, with sharing normalized by the product of cloneset sizes. To study raw recombination free of thymic and clonal selection effects, out-of-frame nonproductive sequences were analyzed. The public reads were reanalyzed by TCRdb: fastp trimming at Q25, MiXCR alignment, in-frame beta chains only. For every CDR3 protein sequence, its rows merge into one entry that carries the most common genes and DNA. These V and J calls are TCRdb output, not the study's own analysis. Counted in this sample were 350,000 to 450,000 distinct CDR3 sequences; roughly 18% of them appeared once. Together, the top ten hold 9.5% to 15% of the sample.

The sequence is built from TRBV12-3 or TRBV12-4 and TRBJ2-3; 7 bases in the middle match TRBD2. The receptor's source is a man between 45 and 60 years old in good health. Sequenced sample: naive T cells sorted from blood. Explained via the paper, the cell subset or site label denotes: cells isolated with a human naive T-cell isolation kit. CDR3 region: CASRRRLADHTDTQYF. The sequenced DNA is TGTGCCAGCAGACGGAGGCTAGCGGACCACACAGATACGCAGTATTTT.